The rows below give T cell receptor beta chains drawn from one sample of a study of blood T cell repertoires in COVID-19. This table comes from immunoSEQ multiplex PCR, and its TCRdb copy is limited to in-frame clones, with some not included. This table holds 200,000 to 300,000 clones, 83% found once. Sequencing was performed on PBMCs or T cells enriched from blood (not recorded which). The receptors come from a woman aged 40 to 50 who had been exposed to COVID-19. Both conserved end residues are part of each CDR3. A D gene is named only where the DNA matches it firmly. Expanded clones get a size class; other rows say once, few or many, or leave the size out.

J gene: TRBJ2-5
V gene: TRBV6-2/TRBV6-3
CDR3 length: 16
D gene: TRBD2
clone size: .
CDR3 protein: CASSPLTSGGAETQYF
CDR3 DNA: TGTGCCAGCAGTCCCCTAACTAGCGGGGGGGCCGAGACCCAGTACTTC

J gene: TRBJ1-1
V gene: TRBV12-5
CDR3 length: 17
D gene: .
clone size: .
CDR3 protein: CASEDQGKGQVIAEAFF
CDR3 DNA: TGTGCTAGTGAGGATCAGGGTAAAGGCCAGGTGATCGCTGAAGCTTTCTTT

J gene: TRBJ2-2
V gene: TRBV7-2
CDR3 length: 14
D gene: TRBD2
clone size: .
CDR3 protein: CASSPRGEAGELFF
CDR3 DNA: TGTGCCAGCAGCCCCCGGGGGGAGGCCGGGGAGCTGTTTTTT

J gene: TRBJ2-1
V gene: TRBV2
CDR3 length: 14
D gene: .
clone size: .
CDR3 protein: CASNRGQSYNEQFF
CDR3 DNA: TGTGCCAGCAACAGAGGACAGTCCTACAATGAGCAGTTCTTC

J gene: TRBJ1-2
V gene: TRBV6-5
CDR3 length: 14
D gene: .
clone size: many
CDR3 protein: CASSYLSGGYGYTF
CDR3 DNA: TGTGCCAGCAGTTACCTCTCGGGGGGCTATGGCTACACCTTC

J gene: TRBJ1-2
V gene: TRBV28
CDR3 length: 12
D gene: .
clone size: .
CDR3 protein: CASLKTGYGYTF
CDR3 DNA: TGTGCCAGCCTGAAGACTGGCTATGGCTACACCTTC

J gene: TRBJ2-1
V gene: TRBV7-3
CDR3 length: 16
D gene: TRBD2
clone size: .
CDR3 protein: CASSPSRLAGFNEQFF
CDR3 DNA: TGTGCCAGCAGCCCCTCCCGACTAGCGGGGTTCAATGAGCAGTTCTTC

J gene: TRBJ1-6
V gene: TRBV25-1
CDR3 length: 14
D gene: TRBD1
clone size: .
CDR3 protein: CASSLQGAYSPLHF
CDR3 DNA: TGTGCCAGCAGTTTACAGGGGGCCTATTCACCCCTCCACTTT

J gene: TRBJ2-7
V gene: TRBV5-5
CDR3 length: 13
D gene: TRBD1
clone size: .
CDR3 protein: CASSFRQGYEQYF
CDR3 DNA: TGTGCCAGCAGCTTCAGACAGGGCTACGAGCAGTACTTC

J gene: TRBJ1-2
V gene: TRBV7-9
CDR3 length: 13
D gene: TRBD1
clone size: many
CDR3 protein: CASSAQGVYGYTF
CDR3 DNA: TGTGCCAGCAGCGCCCAGGGGGTCTATGGCTACACCTTC

J gene: TRBJ1-2
V gene: TRBV3-1/TRBV3-2
CDR3 length: 13
D gene: .
clone size: .
CDR3 protein: CASSQGQLTGYTF
CDR3 DNA: TGTGCCAGCAGCCAAGGACAGCTCACTGGCTACACCTTC

J gene: TRBJ1-5
V gene: TRBV18
CDR3 length: 14
D gene: .
clone size: .
CDR3 protein: CASSHGQLGQPQHF
CDR3 DNA: TGTGCCAGCTCACACGGACAGCTCGGTCAGCCCCAGCATTTT

J gene: TRBJ1-2
V gene: TRBV27
CDR3 length: 14
D gene: .
clone size: .
CDR3 protein: CASSPGEGYYGYTF
CDR3 DNA: TGTGCCAGCAGCCCTGGGGAGGGGTACTATGGCTACACCTTC

J gene: TRBJ1-1
V gene: TRBV6-1
CDR3 length: 14
D gene: .
clone size: .
CDR3 protein: CASSDSVPNTEAFF
CDR3 DNA: TGTGCCAGCAGTGATTCGGTTCCGAACACTGAAGCTTTCTTT

J gene: TRBJ1-2
V gene: TRBV4-3
CDR3 length: 14
D gene: .
clone size: .
CDR3 protein: CASSQEIIGVGYTF
CDR3 DNA: TGCGCCAGCAGCCAAGAGATTATAGGGGTTGGCTACACCTTC

J gene: TRBJ1-2
V gene: TRBV11-2
CDR3 length: 13
D gene: TRBD1
clone size: .
CDR3 protein: CASSFTGDYGYTF
CDR3 DNA: TGTGCCAGCAGCTTTACAGGGGACTATGGCTACACCTTC

J gene: TRBJ1-6
V gene: TRBV6-1
CDR3 length: 17
D gene: TRBD1
clone size: .
CDR3 protein: CASSGPGTGGVGSPLHF
CDR3 DNA: TGTGCCAGCAGTGGTCCGGGGACAGGGGGAGTCGGTTCACCCCTCCACTTT

J gene: TRBJ2-1
V gene: TRBV4-1
CDR3 length: 16
D gene: TRBD2
clone size: .
CDR3 protein: CASSQPLAGGHNEQFF
CDR3 DNA: TGCGCCAGCAGCCAGCCACTAGCGGGGGGGCACAATGAGCAGTTCTTC

J gene: TRBJ1-5
V gene: TRBV28
CDR3 length: 14
D gene: .
clone size: .
CDR3 protein: CASTQERSNQPQHF
CDR3 DNA: TGTGCCAGCACTCAAGAACGGAGCAATCAGCCCCAGCATTTT

J gene: TRBJ2-7
V gene: TRBV6-6
CDR3 length: 13
D gene: TRBD2
clone size: .
CDR3 protein: CASAGVSSYEQYF
CDR3 DNA: TGTGCCAGCGCGGGGGTCTCCTCCTACGAGCAGTACTTC

J gene: TRBJ2-1
V gene: TRBV27
CDR3 length: 17
D gene: TRBD2
clone size: .
CDR3 protein: CASSSLSISGEINEQFF
CDR3 DNA: TGTGCCAGCAGTTCCCTCTCGATAAGCGGGGAAATCAATGAGCAGTTCTTC

J gene: TRBJ2-1
V gene: TRBV2
CDR3 length: 15
D gene: TRBD1
clone size: .
CDR3 protein: CASSSRTGGFNEQFF
CDR3 DNA: TGTGCCAGCAGTAGCCGGACAGGGGGTTTCAATGAGCAGTTCTTC

J gene: TRBJ1-2
V gene: TRBV18
CDR3 length: 15
D gene: .
clone size: .
CDR3 protein: CASSTSQGPFGGYTF
CDR3 DNA: TGTGCCAGCTCAACATCACAGGGCCCCTTCGGTGGCTACACCTTC

J gene: TRBJ1-2
V gene: TRBV6-2/TRBV6-3
CDR3 length: 13
D gene: .
clone size: .
CDR3 protein: CASSYPSTDGYTF
CDR3 DNA: TGTGCCAGCAGTTACCCCTCGACAGATGGCTACACCTTC

J gene: TRBJ1-6
V gene: TRBV9
CDR3 length: 15
D gene: .
clone size: once
CDR3 protein: CASSVKSVSDSPLHF
CDR3 DNA: TGTGCCAGCAGCGTAAAGTCCGTTTCGGATTCACCCCTCCACTTT

J gene: TRBJ2-5
V gene: TRBV3-1/TRBV3-2
CDR3 length: 15
D gene: .
clone size: .
CDR3 protein: CASSQSEQVKETQYF
CDR3 DNA: TGTGCCAGCAGCCAGTCGGAACAGGTGAAAGAGACCCAGTACTTC

J gene: TRBJ2-4
V gene: TRBV4-2
CDR3 length: 22
D gene: TRBD2
clone size: .
CDR3 protein: CASSQDGGGALAGGLAKNIQYF
CDR3 DNA: TGTGCCAGCAGCCAAGATGGAGGAGGCGCACTAGCGGGGGGGCTAGCCAAAAACATTCAGTACTTC

J gene: TRBJ1-2
V gene: TRBV7-2
CDR3 length: 16
D gene: .
clone size: .
CDR3 protein: CASSLNPRGAPYGYTF
CDR3 DNA: TGTGCCAGCAGCTTAAATCCCCGGGGGGCCCCCTATGGCTACACCTTC

J gene: TRBJ1-3
V gene: TRBV3-1/TRBV3-2
CDR3 length: 16
D gene: .
clone size: .
CDR3 protein: CASSQDWGVAGNTIYF
CDR3 DNA: TGTGCCAGCAGCCAAGATTGGGGGGTTGCCGGAAACACCATATATTTT

J gene: TRBJ1-2
V gene: TRBV11-2
CDR3 length: 15
D gene: .
clone size: .
CDR3 protein: CASSLVTQDEGGYTF
CDR3 DNA: TGTGCCAGCAGCTTAGTTACCCAGGACGAGGGTGGCTACACCTTC

J gene: TRBJ1-2
V gene: TRBV19
CDR3 length: 16
D gene: .
clone size: .
CDR3 protein: CASTSGREWSNYGYTF
CDR3 DNA: TGTGCCAGTACCTCTGGGAGGGAATGGTCCAACTATGGCTACACCTTC

J gene: TRBJ1-1
V gene: TRBV30
CDR3 length: 11
D gene: .
clone size: .
CDR3 protein: CAWRLTGEAFF
CDR3 DNA: TGTGCCTGGAGACTGACAGGTGAAGCTTTCTTT

J gene: TRBJ1-2
V gene: TRBV3-1/TRBV3-2
CDR3 length: 15
D gene: TRBD1
clone size: .
CDR3 protein: CASSLSQGANYGYTF
CDR3 DNA: TGTGCCAGCAGCCTCAGTCAGGGGGCTAACTATGGCTACACCTTC

J gene: TRBJ1-2
V gene: TRBV14
CDR3 length: 14
D gene: TRBD1
clone size: .
CDR3 protein: CASSQAGTAYGYTF
CDR3 DNA: TGTGCCAGCAGCCAAGCGGGGACAGCATATGGCTACACCTTC

J gene: TRBJ2-2
V gene: TRBV28
CDR3 length: 15
D gene: TRBD2
clone size: .
CDR3 protein: CASSPTSVGTGELFF
CDR3 DNA: TGTGCCAGCAGTCCCACTAGCGTGGGCACCGGGGAGCTGTTTTTT

J gene: TRBJ1-1
V gene: TRBV10-3
CDR3 length: 14
D gene: .
clone size: .
CDR3 protein: CAINPGEGDTEAFF
CDR3 DNA: TGTGCCATCAACCCCGGGGAGGGAGACACTGAAGCTTTCTTT

J gene: TRBJ1-6
V gene: TRBV14
CDR3 length: 15
D gene: .
clone size: .
CDR3 protein: CASSGGTSYNSPLHF
CDR3 DNA: TGTGCCAGCAGCGGAGGTACCTCCTATAATTCACCCCTCCACTTT

J gene: TRBJ1-1
V gene: TRBV7-2
CDR3 length: 14
D gene: .
clone size: few
CDR3 protein: CASSLGRQSTEAFF
CDR3 DNA: TGTGCCAGCAGCTTAGGGAGACAGTCCACTGAAGCTTTCTTT

J gene: TRBJ1-2
V gene: TRBV6-2/TRBV6-3
CDR3 length: 17
D gene: .
clone size: .
CDR3 protein: CASSTRIGQFKNYGYTF
CDR3 DNA: TGTGCCAGCAGTACCCGAATCGGACAGTTCAAAAACTATGGCTACACCTTC

J gene: TRBJ2-2
V gene: TRBV3-1/TRBV3-2
CDR3 length: 16
D gene: .
clone size: .
CDR3 protein: CASSQPRGPGPGELFF
CDR3 DNA: TGTGCCAGCAGCCAACCAAGGGGCCCAGGGCCCGGGGAGCTGTTTTTT

J gene: TRBJ1-1
V gene: TRBV10-3
CDR3 length: 13
D gene: TRBD1
clone size: .
CDR3 protein: CASHDRDPTEAFF
CDR3 DNA: TGTGCCAGCCATGACAGGGATCCCACTGAAGCTTTCTTT

J gene: TRBJ2-1
V gene: TRBV7-6
CDR3 length: 16
D gene: TRBD1
clone size: .
CDR3 protein: CASSLDGQGAQDEQFF
CDR3 DNA: TGTGCCAGCAGCTTAGACGGACAGGGGGCGCAGGATGAGCAGTTCTTC

J gene: TRBJ2-1
V gene: TRBV28
CDR3 length: 14
D gene: .
clone size: .
CDR3 protein: CASSSHQLGSEQFF
CDR3 DNA: TGTGCCAGCAGTTCACATCAACTAGGGAGTGAGCAGTTCTTC

J gene: TRBJ1-6
V gene: TRBV19
CDR3 length: 13
D gene: .
clone size: few
CDR3 protein: CASTGRDDSPLHF
CDR3 DNA: TGTGCCAGTACCGGCAGGGATGATTCACCCCTCCACTTT

J gene: TRBJ2-5
V gene: TRBV15
CDR3 length: 16
D gene: .
clone size: .
CDR3 protein: CATSRDGSTAQETQYF
CDR3 DNA: TGTGCCACCAGCAGAGATGGGTCGACAGCCCAAGAGACCCAGTACTTC

J gene: TRBJ2-7
V gene: TRBV7-2
CDR3 length: 15
D gene: .
clone size: .
CDR3 protein: CASSPRTRGAFKQYF
CDR3 DNA: TGTGCCAGCAGTCCTCGAACCCGGGGGGCATTCAAGCAGTACTTC

J gene: TRBJ2-5
V gene: TRBV7-2
CDR3 length: 15
D gene: TRBD2
clone size: .
CDR3 protein: CASSLVLAGEETQYF
CDR3 DNA: TGTGCCAGCAGCTTAGTACTAGCGGGCGAGGAGACCCAGTACTTC

J gene: TRBJ2-7
V gene: TRBV5-1
CDR3 length: 13
D gene: TRBD1
clone size: .
CDR3 protein: CASRQGAAYEQYF
CDR3 DNA: TGCGCCAGCAGACAGGGGGCCGCCTACGAGCAGTACTTC

J gene: TRBJ2-7
V gene: TRBV30
CDR3 length: 15
D gene: TRBD1
clone size: .
CDR3 protein: CAWSWGTGVTYEQYF
CDR3 DNA: TGTGCCTGGAGTTGGGGGACAGGGGTGACCTACGAGCAGTACTTC

J gene: TRBJ2-1
V gene: TRBV4-3
CDR3 length: 16
D gene: .
clone size: many
CDR3 protein: CASSQDSGATYNEQFF
CDR3 DNA: TGCGCCAGCAGCCAAGATTCTGGGGCTACCTACAATGAGCAGTTCTTC

J gene: TRBJ2-7
V gene: TRBV4-1
CDR3 length: 14
D gene: TRBD1
clone size: few
CDR3 protein: CASSNGQGSYEQYF
CDR3 DNA: TGCGCCAGCAGCAATGGACAGGGGAGCTACGAGCAGTACTTC

J gene: TRBJ2-7
V gene: TRBV19
CDR3 length: 16
D gene: .
clone size: .
CDR3 protein: CASSREAGGTFYEQYF
CDR3 DNA: TGTGCCAGTAGTAGGGAGGCAGGAGGAACCTTCTACGAGCAGTACTTC

J gene: TRBJ1-3
V gene: TRBV7-6
CDR3 length: 17
D gene: .
clone size: once
CDR3 protein: CASSLRRATFSGNTIYF
CDR3 DNA: TGTGCCAGCAGCTTAAGGAGGGCAACCTTCTCTGGAAACACCATATATTTT

J gene: TRBJ2-1
V gene: TRBV2
CDR3 length: 14
D gene: TRBD2
clone size: .
CDR3 protein: CASKTSGGVSEQFF
CDR3 DNA: TGTGCCAGCAAGACTAGCGGGGGGGTAAGTGAGCAGTTCTTC

J gene: TRBJ2-7
V gene: TRBV18
CDR3 length: 16
D gene: .
clone size: .
CDR3 protein: CASSPPSGGSSYEQYF
CDR3 DNA: TGTGCCAGCTCACCACCGTCGGGGGGCAGTTCCTACGAGCAGTACTTC

J gene: TRBJ1-1
V gene: TRBV11-3
CDR3 length: 13
D gene: TRBD1
clone size: many
CDR3 protein: CASSLDRSYEAFF
CDR3 DNA: TGTGCCAGCAGCTTGGACAGGTCCTATGAAGCTTTCTTT

J gene: TRBJ1-2
V gene: TRBV30
CDR3 length: 13
D gene: TRBD1
clone size: once
CDR3 protein: CAWTGGDNYGYTF
CDR3 DNA: TGTGCCTGGACAGGGGGCGATAACTATGGCTACACCTTC